This T cell receptor beta chain came from a study of blood T cell repertoires in COVID-19. Across the study: Some COVID-19 samples were acute and others convalescent; all came from the United States, Italy and Spain. Sample material is recorded as cDNA or gDNA derived from T cells, B-cell-depleted T cells, or PBMCs.

The germline V gene has CDR1 KGHDR and CDR2 SFDVKD. Trimming cost V 7 bases and J 5 bases; bases outside gene matches: 4. This CDR3 region has 13 residues. Study processing details: Amplifying reference gene primers gave estimates of nucleated cell counts. Measured with immunoSEQ multiplex PCR; TCRdb has only the in-frame clones, and not every one. The V and J calls and clone size are taken from that table; D and trimming were inferred from the DNA. The top ten clones hold 2.5% to 3.5% of a sample with 210,000 or so clones, around 83% of them seen once. The sequenced sample was peripheral blood. The source is a man aged 50-60 years with active or convalescent COVID-19. The gene calls are TRBV24-1 and TRBJ2-7, with 10 bases matching TRBD1. The CDR3 DNA reads TGTGCCACCAGAGGGACAGGGGTAGACGAGCAGTACTTC. Its protein product is CATRGTGVDEQYF.